One and the same sample provided the 23 T cell receptor beta chains below, sequenced in a study of cytomegalovirus exposure and HLA in healthy donors. PCR was performed using 60 Vbeta and 13 Jbeta primers. TCRdb's copy holds only in-frame clones and misses some; the assay was immunoSEQ multiplex PCR. Of under 200,000 clones listed, roughly 79% are singletons. Sequencing used PBMCs. These receptors came from a woman between 40 and 55 years old in good health and CMV-seropositive.

This clone came up a few times. The chain is built from TRBV9 and TRBJ1-6; no reliable D call. Germline V gene sequence: CDR1 SGDLS, CDR2 YYNGEE. This CDR3 is 13 amino acids long. The ends were cut back, 3 bases at V and 7 bases at J, with 8 bases in the middle. The CDR3 DNA follows: TGTGCCAGCAGCGAGTCCACAAATTCACCCCTCCACTTT. Its protein product is CASSESTNSPLHF.

This clone was detected only a few times. Written as DNA, the CDR3 is TGCGCCAGCAGTGAGGCGGGCAAGGGCACTGAAGCTTTCTTT. Translated: CASSEAGKGTEAFF. V gene TRBV10-1 combines with J gene TRBJ1-1; no clear D. CDR1 is WNHNN and CDR2 is SYGVQD in the germline V gene (reference sequence). V lost 2 bases and J lost 4, with 11 bases in between. There are 14 residues in the CDR3.

This rearrangement joins TRBV11-2 to TRBJ1-1, with D perhaps matching TRBD1 (5 bases). The CDR3 has 16 amino acids. Trimming removed 0 bases at V and 4 bases at J, with 15 bases between. The germline V gene has CDR1 SGHAT and CDR2 FQNNGV. CDR3 in amino acids: CASSLDIQGRATEAFF. The CDR3 DNA follows: TGTGCCAGCAGCTTAGATATCCAGGGCCGGGCCACTGAAGCTTTCTTT.

The V and J genes are TRBV19 and TRBJ1-6, with D possibly being TRBD1 (6 bases). The CDR3 extends over 13 amino acids. Germline-derived CDR1 and CDR2 are LNHDA and SQIVND (reference sequence). Trimming shortened V by 3 bases and J by 10 bases, and 10 bases separated the two germline ends. CDR3 DNA sequence: TGTGCCAGTAGTATCAACAGGGAATCACCCCTCCACTTT. Translated, it gives CASSINRESPLHF.

Note on this clone: A read error may produce the germline difference seen at one junction end. V usage is TRBV7-9 and J usage is TRBJ2-7; weak D call: TRBD1 (5 bases). CDR1 SEHNR and CDR2 FQNEAQ come from the germline V gene (reference sequence). The CDR3 totals 12 residues. Written as DNA, the CDR3 is TGTTCCAGCAGCCGTCAGGGATACGAGCAGTACTTC. It translates to CSSSRQGYEQYF.

The V call is TRBV7-3, the J call TRBJ2-3; 10 bases match TRBD1. With 5 bases clipped from V and 5 bases from J, the junction kept 10 bases outside the gene matches. The CDR3 runs 16 residues. Germline V gives CDR1 SGHTA, CDR2 FQGTGA. DNA for the CDR3: TGTGCCAGCAGCCGCGGCCTCCGGGACAGGGGAGATACGCAGTATTTT. Amino acids: CASSRGLRDRGDTQYF.

The V call is TRBV6-1, the J call TRBJ1-1; perhaps TRBD1 as D (5 bases). This CDR3 is built from 13 residues. The V gene's germline CDR1 is MNHNS and CDR2 SASEGT. CDR3 loop: CATGGEWDTEAFF. The DNA of the CDR3 is TGTGCTACGGGGGGGGAGTGGGACACTGAAGCTTTCTTT.

This rearrangement joins TRBV28 to TRBJ2-7; D remains unclear. Trimming shortened V by 1 base and J by 7 bases, and 8 bases separated the two germline ends. The CDR3 sequence is 12 residues long. Germline CDR1 MDHEN, CDR2 SYDVKM. The CDR3 nucleotides read TGTGCCAGCAGTTTATTACGGGTTGAGCAGTACTTC. Translating gives CASSLLRVEQYF. The full variable domain, completed using reference TRBV28 and TRBJ2-7, is DVKVTQSSRYLVKRTGEKVFLECVQDMDHENMFWYRQDPGLGLRLIYFSYDVKMKEKGDIPEGYSVSREKKERFSLILESASTNQTSMYLCASSLLRVEQYFGPGTRLTVT.

This clone was recorded only once. The genes are TRBV11-2 and TRBJ1-1; D call uncertain. CDR3 length: 13 residues. Deletions cut 5 bases from V and 0 bases from J, with 7 bases between. Germline V CDR1 and CDR2: SGHAT, FQNNGV. The DNA of the CDR3 is TGTGCCAGCAGCCCATCAATGAACACTGAAGCTTTCTTT. Translating gives CASSPSMNTEAFF. Full variable domain (outside the CDR3, taken from reference TRBV11-2 and TRBJ1-1): EAGVAQSPRYKIIEKRQSVAFWCNPISGHATLYWYQQILGQGPKLLIQFQNNGVVDDSQLPKDRFSAERLKGVDSTLKIQPAKLEDSAVYLCASSPSMNTEAFFGQGTRLTVV.

This clone was picked up a small number of times. The V gene is TRBV15, the J gene TRBJ1-4; D might be TRBD1 (5 bases). V was clipped by 1 base and J by 8 bases, with 14 bases between them. The germline gives CDR1 LNHNV, CDR2 YYDKDF (reference sequence). This CDR3 is built from 15 residues. The chain's CDR3 is CATSRARGNQEKLFF. The CDR3 DNA reads TGTGCCACCAGCAGAGCGCGGGGGAATCAAGAAAAACTGTTTTTT.

The chain combines TRBV18 with TRBJ1-1; 9 bases line up with TRBD1. V was clipped by 6 bases and J by 5 bases; unmatched bases: 13. The germline CDR1 and CDR2 sequences are KGHSH and LQKENI. The CDR3 totals 16 residues. This CDR3 is CASSIKPGQGWTEAFF. The CDR3, as DNA: TGTGCCAGCTCTATAAAACCGGGACAGGGTTGGACTGAAGCTTTCTTT. Drawing the rest from reference TRBV18 and TRBJ1-1, the complete variable domain is NAGVMQNPRHLVRRRGQEARLRCSPMKGHSHVYWYRQLPEEGLKFMVYLQKENIIDESGMPKERFSAEFPKEGPSILRIQQVVRGDSAAYFCASSIKPGQGWTEAFFGQGTRLTVV.

Regarding this clone: At one end the junction does not follow the germline gene, possibly because of a read error. The chain is built from TRBV28 and TRBJ1-1, with D unclear. In germline, CDR1 is MDHEN, CDR2 SYDVKM. The CDR3 totals 15 residues. Here the CDR3 reads CASSLWGGRNTKAFF. The DNA for the CDR3 is TGTGCCAGCAGTTTATGGGGCGGGAGGAACACTAAAGCTTTCTTT.

Regarding this clone: Other DNA sequences in this sample translate to the same CDR3. V and J are TRBV19 and TRBJ1-5; D call uncertain. The CDR3 length is 14 residues. Germline V gene lookup returns CDR1 LNHDA and CDR2 SQIVND (reference sequence). The germline V and J ends were trimmed by 4 bases and 3 bases, with 10 bases remaining between them. CDR3: CASSTTGNNQPQHF. In nucleotides, the CDR3 is TGTGCCAGTAGTACGACGGGGAACAATCAGCCCCAGCATTTT.

V usage is TRBV7-8 and J usage is TRBJ1-2, with a possible D match to TRBD1 (6 bases). The germline CDR1 and CDR2 sequences are SGHVS and FQNEAQ. This CDR3 region has 12 residues. V was clipped by 5 bases and J by 10 bases, with 14 bases between them. The CDR3 loop reads CASSPKQGTYTF. The CDR3 nucleotides are TGTGCCAGCAGCCCTAAACAGGGCACCTACACCTTC.

This clone has only a few counts. The V and J genes are TRBV18 and TRBJ2-2; 8 positions agree with TRBD2. Germline V CDR1 and CDR2: KGHSH, LQKENI. V trimming: 4 bases; J trimming: 4 bases; junction bases outside the gene matches: 5. CDR3 length: 15 amino acids. For the CDR3, the DNA is TGTGCCAGCTCACTCGGCCTAGCGGGCACCGGGGAGCTGTTTTTT. This codes for CASSLGLAGTGELFF.

V and J are TRBV5-4 and TRBJ1-2, with no clear D. Germline CDR1 is SGHNT and CDR2 is YYREEE (reference sequence). The CDR3 consists of 13 residues. Trimming left V 2 bases short and J 7 bases short, with 12 bases between. The CDR3 loop is CASSFNDGGGYTF. DNA of the CDR3: TGTGCCAGCAGCTTCAACGATGGCGGTGGCTACACCTTC.

The gene calls are TRBV7-2 and TRBJ1-1, with a weak D call TRBD1 (5 bases). The CDR3 consists of 14 residues. V lost 2 bases and J lost 4, with 11 bases in between. CDR1 SGHTA and CDR2 FQGNSA come from the germline V gene. CDR3 region: CASSLPRRGTEAFF. CDR3 coding DNA: TGTGCCAGCAGCTTACCAAGAAGGGGCACTGAAGCTTTCTTT.

The gene calls are TRBV7-2 and TRBJ2-7; TRBD1 aligns across 7 bases. Looked up from germline, CDR1 is SGHTA and CDR2 is FQGNSA. This CDR3 is built from 17 residues. With 2 bases clipped from V and 0 bases from J, the junction kept 10 bases outside the gene matches. The CDR3 DNA reads TGTGCCAGCAGCTTACAGACCGGGACAGCTATCTCCTACGAGCAGTACTTC. This encodes CASSLQTGTAISYEQYF.

This clone was seen a few times. V and J are TRBV5-6 and TRBJ2-1; 7 bases map to TRBD2. Germline CDR1 reads SGHDT; CDR2 reads YYEEEE. Trimming removed 4 bases from V and 2 bases from J; junction bases left unmatched: 15. The CDR3 has 18 residues. The CDR3 nucleotides are TGTGCCAGCAGCCCCTACCAGACCTTCAGCGGGACCTACAATGAGCAGTTCTTC. This encodes CASSPYQTFSGTYNEQFF.

This chain uses TRBV29-1 with TRBJ2-3; 7 nucleotides align to TRBD2. Germline CDR1 reads SQVTM; CDR2 reads ANQGSEA. This CDR3 has 15 residues. Trimming took 7 bases from V and 1 from J; bases not matched to a gene: 11. The CDR3 DNA follows: TGCAGCGGGAAGGGACTACCGGGCCGCACAGATACGCAGTATTTT. Its protein is CSGKGLPGRTDTQYF.

The chain is built from TRBV29-1 and TRBJ2-7, with 7 bases identical to TRBD2. J was trimmed by 2 bases and V by 7 bases; bases with no gene match: 11. Germline CDR1 SQVTM, CDR2 ANQGSEA. This CDR3 contains 14 residues. In nucleotides, the CDR3 is TGCAGCGCCCCATCGGGGGGAATGGCCTACGAGCAGTACTTC. It is translated as CSAPSGGMAYEQYF.

The chain joins TRBV2 to TRBJ2-5, with TRBD2 identical over 8 bases. V gave up 3 bases and J gave up 9 bases; unmatched junction bases: 9. Per germline, CDR1 SNHLY and CDR2 FYNNEI. CDR3 size: 14 residues. The CDR3 region has the DNA TGTGCCAGCAGTGAGGCGCGGGGGGCCGGAGCCCAGTACTTC. This codes for CASSEARGAGAQYF.

V usage is TRBV15 and J usage is TRBJ2-3, with TRBD2 identical over 7 bases. The germline V gene has CDR1 LNHNV and CDR2 YYDKDF (reference sequence). The CDR3 spans 16 residues. V lost 0 bases and J lost 2; bases outside the gene matches: 5. DNA of the CDR3: TGTGCCACCAGCAGAGATGAGAGCGGGGTCACAGATACGCAGTATTTT. Translating it yields CATSRDESGVTDTQYF.